Described below is a single T cell receptor beta chain sequence and its context. Its target is unknown. This CDR3 region has 14 residues. Trimming removed 5 bases at V and 0 bases at J, with 10 bases between. Germline loops: CDR1 ENHRY, CDR2 SYGVKD. These data originate in a study of HIV-infected children after antiretroviral therapy interruption. The TCR library was built from RNA with a 3' RACE protocol and unique molecular identifiers. Each CDR3 protein gets one entry after TCRdb re-called the 3' RACE reads with MiXCR. This sample has more than 85,000 distinct CDR3 sequences; 6% to 8.5% occur once, and the top ten carry roughly 1.1%. Study-level results: The Gini coefficient of naive CD4+ repertoires rose, returning to baseline by 3 years.

Stated treatment: PENTA 11 planned treatment interruption arm or continuous ART arm. The receptor comes from a pool of human donors with HIV. The specimen was CD45RA+ CD4+ T cells from PBMCs, pooled from several time points, collected from a donor given antiretroviral therapy, either interrupted or continuous. Documented subset: naive CD4+ CD45RA+ CD45RO- T cells. The chain links TRBV10-3 to TRBJ1-1; D remains unclear. CDR3: CAISSGEMNTEAFF. CDR3 DNA: TGTGCCATCAGTAGCGGGGAAATGAACACTGAAGCTTTCTTT.